This TCR beta chain was sequenced during a study of T cells after posttransplantation cyclophosphamide. Overall study results and limits: Recipient CMV seropositivity and CMV reactivation strongly tracked TRB clonality. Later post-transplant blood repertoires were often dominated by donor CD8+ memory clones. Blood and skin or GI T cell repertoires showed limited TRB overlap.

Germline V gene lookup returns CDR1 SGHDN and CDR2 FVKESK. J was trimmed by 3 bases and V by 1 base; bases with no gene match: 3. This CDR3 spans 15 amino acids. For this clone: The target antigen is unknown.

Sequenced by immunoSEQ multiplex PCR; TCRdb stores in-frame clones only, minus some. In the table there are about 4,200 clones, 80% to 85% of which are singletons. Busulfan-fludarabine conditioning, marrow transplant, and cyclophosphamide on days +3 and +4 were administered. The TCR comes from a female patient aged 50-65 years who received an allogeneic stem cell transplant from a related donor, was CMV-positive, and had no GVHD. Some T cells may have originated in the graft donor. Sequencing used PBMCs, obtained after an allogeneic stem cell transplant with post-transplant cyclophosphamide. This chain joins TRBV14 and TRBJ2-1, with TRBD2 matching over 7 bases. The CDR3 loop reads CASSQARDYYNEQFF. In DNA form, the CDR3 reads TGTGCCAGCAGCCAAGCCCGGGACTACTACAATGAGCAGTTCTTC.